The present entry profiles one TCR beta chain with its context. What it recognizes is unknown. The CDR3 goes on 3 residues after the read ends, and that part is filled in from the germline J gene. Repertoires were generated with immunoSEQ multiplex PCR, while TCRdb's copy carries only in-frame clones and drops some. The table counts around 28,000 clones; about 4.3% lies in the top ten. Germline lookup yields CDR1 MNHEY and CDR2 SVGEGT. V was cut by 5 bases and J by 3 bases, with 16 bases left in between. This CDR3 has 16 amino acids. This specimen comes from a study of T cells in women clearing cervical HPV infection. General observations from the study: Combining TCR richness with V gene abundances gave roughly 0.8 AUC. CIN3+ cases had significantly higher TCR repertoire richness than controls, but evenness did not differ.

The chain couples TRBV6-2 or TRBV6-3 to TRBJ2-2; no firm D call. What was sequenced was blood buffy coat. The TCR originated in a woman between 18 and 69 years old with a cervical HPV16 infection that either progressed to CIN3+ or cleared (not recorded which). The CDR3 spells CASSRYDSRDTGELFF. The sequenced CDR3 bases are TGTGCCAGCAGTAGATACGACTCGCGAGACACCGGGGAG.